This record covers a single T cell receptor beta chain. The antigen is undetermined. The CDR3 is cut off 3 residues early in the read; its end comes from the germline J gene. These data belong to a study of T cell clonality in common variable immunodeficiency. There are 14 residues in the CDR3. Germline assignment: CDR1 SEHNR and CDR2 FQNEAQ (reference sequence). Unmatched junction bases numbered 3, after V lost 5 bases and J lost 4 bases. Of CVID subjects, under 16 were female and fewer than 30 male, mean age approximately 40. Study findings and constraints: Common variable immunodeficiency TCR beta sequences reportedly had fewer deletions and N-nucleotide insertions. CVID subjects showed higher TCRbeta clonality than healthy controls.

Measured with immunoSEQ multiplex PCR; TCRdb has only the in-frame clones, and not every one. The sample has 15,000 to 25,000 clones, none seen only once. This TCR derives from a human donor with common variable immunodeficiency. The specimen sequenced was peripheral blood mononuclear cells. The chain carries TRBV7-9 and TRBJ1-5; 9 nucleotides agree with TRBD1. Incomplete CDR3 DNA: TGTGCCAGCAGCAAAGGGACAGGGAATCAGCCC. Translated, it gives CASSKGTGNQP. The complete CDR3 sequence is CASSKGTGNQPQHF.